Reported below is one T cell receptor beta chain. This sample is part of a study of cytomegalovirus exposure and HLA in healthy donors. Study details: Caucasian-associated ancestry cluster membership applied to 75% to 85% of 300 to 450 genotyped donors.

Amplification used 60 Vbeta primers and 13 Jbeta primers. Some clones are missing from TCRdb's copy, which holds only in-frame ones; the method was immunoSEQ multiplex PCR. Of more than 90,000 clones in the sample, around 83% were seen once. This CDR3 has 15 amino acids. Per the germline V gene, CDR1 is SGHNT and CDR2 is YYREEE (reference sequence). The trim removed 4 bases at V and 3 bases at J, leaving 6 bases unmatched. The chain carries TRBV5-4 and TRBJ2-7, with TRBD2 matching 11 bases. This clonotype was sampled from a man aged 25-40 years in good health and CMV-seronegative. The sequenced material came from PBMCs. The CDR3, as DNA: TGTGCCAGCAGCGTACAAGGACTAGCGGGCTACGAGCAGTACTTC. This codes for CASSVQGLAGYEQYF.